This T cell receptor (beta chain) was observed in a study of blood T cell repertoires in COVID-19. As for the study in general: The origin of the acute and convalescent COVID-19 samples was the United States, Italy and Spain. The analysed material was cDNA or gDNA that came from T cells, B-cell-depleted T cells, or PBMCs.

This CDR3 is 15 amino acids long. The J segment lost 4 bases and the V segment lost 4 bases, leaving 8 bases of the junction unmatched. The V gene's germline CDR1 is SGHRS and CDR2 YFSETQ. Original methodology: Amplified reference gene primers provided the basis for estimating nucleated cell counts. Profiling relied on immunoSEQ multiplex PCR, and the TCRdb table lists in-frame clones only, not all of them. V, J and clone size are taken as reported in that table, and D and trimming were inferred from the DNA itself. The sample holds 220,000 or so clones; approximately 84% are singletons and the top ten take approximately 1.9%. The table lists this clone with a few counts.

The chain joins TRBV5-1 to TRBJ1-1, with 9 bases that match TRBD1. The TCR comes from an elderly woman with acute or convalescent COVID-19. Sequencing used peripheral blood. The CDR3 sequence: CASSPRTGEVTEAFF. The CDR3 bases are TGCGCCAGCAGCCCACGGACAGGGGAGGTCACTGAAGCTTTCTTT.